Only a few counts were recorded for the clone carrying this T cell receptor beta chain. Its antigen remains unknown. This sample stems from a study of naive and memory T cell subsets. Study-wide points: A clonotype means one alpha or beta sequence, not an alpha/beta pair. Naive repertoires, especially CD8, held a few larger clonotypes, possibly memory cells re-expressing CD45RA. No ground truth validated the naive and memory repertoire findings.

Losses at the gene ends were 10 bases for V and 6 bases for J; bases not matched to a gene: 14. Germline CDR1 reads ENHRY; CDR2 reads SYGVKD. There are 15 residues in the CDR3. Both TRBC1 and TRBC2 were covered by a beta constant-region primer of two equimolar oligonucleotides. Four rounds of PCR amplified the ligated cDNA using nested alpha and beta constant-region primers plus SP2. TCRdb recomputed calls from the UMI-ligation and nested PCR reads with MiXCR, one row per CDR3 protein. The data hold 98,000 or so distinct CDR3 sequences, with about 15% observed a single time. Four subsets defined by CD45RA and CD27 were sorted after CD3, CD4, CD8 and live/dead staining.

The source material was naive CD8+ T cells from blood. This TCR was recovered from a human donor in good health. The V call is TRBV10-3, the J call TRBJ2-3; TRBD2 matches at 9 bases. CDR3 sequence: CATSQAGGGTDTQYF. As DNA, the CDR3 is TGTGCCACGTCCCAAGCGGGAGGTGGTACGGATACGCAGTATTTT.